The present entry profiles one T cell receptor beta chain with its context. These data are taken from a study of PD-L1 blockade in urothelial cancer. Study background: Counts from blood samples showed a median of 141,255 T cells.

V lost 0 bases and J lost 2, with 8 bases in between. This CDR3 region has 14 residues. Germline CDR1 and CDR2: MGHRA and YSYEKL. Assay: immunoSEQ multiplex PCR; the TCRdb copy retains only in-frame clones and omits some. The table records 100,000 to 150,000 clones, more than 70% of them present only once. The time point is: peripheral blood 6 weeks after treatment start. Each patient contributed between 1 and 8 total time points of blood mononuclear cells, pretreatment and during treatment. The source of this sequence is a man aged 45-65 years with urothelial cancer. Sequenced here: PBMCs, sampled around atezolizumab (anti-PD-L1) treatment. V is TRBV4-1 and J is TRBJ2-7; D is unresolved. In DNA, the CDR3 is TGCGCCAGCAGCCAAGATGGCAGTACCTACGAGCAGTACTTC. It yields the protein CASSQDGSTYEQYF.